This entry lists 12 T cell receptor beta chains sequenced from one sample in a study of Graves' ophthalmopathy and Graves' hyperthyroidism. Using RNA transcripts, the TCR beta CDR3 regions were amplified. The authors performed first-round RT-PCR with HTBI primers and then a second-round multiplex PCR. TCRdb analysed the multiplex PCR reads with MiXCR anew, one entry per CDR3 protein. Among 350,000 to 450,000 distinct CDR3 sequences listed, 15% to 20% were seen once. Specimen: peripheral blood. These receptors all come from a woman aged 18-29 years with Graves' ophthalmopathy.

The genes are TRBV6-1 and TRBJ2-7; weak D call: TRBD2 (6 bases). The V gene lost 4 bases and the J gene lost 5 bases, with 18 bases spanning the gap. From germline, CDR1 is MNHNS and CDR2 SASEGT. The CDR3 runs to 15 residues. In DNA form, the CDR3 reads TGTGCCAGCAGTGGTACTGGTATGGGAGGTAACGAGCAGTACTTC. Encoded protein: CASSGTGMGGNEQYF.

This clonotype was seen a few times. The chain joins TRBV9 to TRBJ1-6; D unresolved. V lost 2 bases and J lost 8, with 11 bases in between. Per the germline V gene, CDR1 is SGDLS and CDR2 is YYNGEE. The CDR3 extends over 14 amino acids. The CDR3 DNA reads TGTGCCAGCAGCGTTCAACCCGGAGATTCACCCCTCCACTTT. The encoded protein is CASSVQPGDSPLHF.

This clonotype was observed a handful of times. The gene calls are TRBV30 and TRBJ1-1; D is unresolved. The V and J ends lost 2 bases and 3 bases respectively, with 10 bases between them. CDR3 size: 13 residues. The germline V gene encodes CDR1 GTSNPN and CDR2 SVGIG (reference sequence). CDR3 loop: CAWSRLSDTEAFF. As DNA, the CDR3 is TGTGCCTGGAGTAGACTATCTGACACTGAAGCTTTCTTT.

This chain connects TRBV20-1 to TRBJ2-5; D is perhaps TRBD1 or TRBD2 (5 bases each). The CDR3 contains 13 residues. The V end was cut by 7 bases, the J end by 1 base, with 13 bases between. Germline assignment: CDR1 DFQATT and CDR2 SNEGSKA (reference sequence). CDR3 amino acids: CSGLWDGQETQYF. In DNA form, the CDR3 reads TGCAGTGGCCTATGGGACGGCCAAGAGACCCAGTACTTC.

This clonotype was seen a few times. A read error may account for a junction end that differs from germline. The chain employs TRBV12-3 or TRBV12-4 and TRBJ1-1, with a tentative D call TRBD1 (5 bases). CDR3 length: 14 amino acids. CDR3 bases: TGTGCCAGCACTGGGGACGGCATGAACACTGAAGCTTTCTTC. It encodes CASTGDGMNTEAFF.

This clonotype was counted ten times or more. The chain recombines TRBV19 with TRBJ2-7; no clear D. Trimming stripped 3 bases from V and 0 bases from J, with 9 bases between. This CDR3 contains 14 residues. Per the germline V gene, CDR1 is LNHDA and CDR2 is SQIVND (reference sequence). The CDR3 loop reads CASSIQMSSYEQYF. The CDR3 nucleotides read TGTGCCAGTAGTATTCAGATGAGCTCCTACGAGCAGTACTTC.

In this sample, this clonotype turned up many times. The V call is TRBV7-8, the J call TRBJ2-2; TRBD1 matches at 7 bases. Trimming cost V 2 bases and J 7 bases; bases outside gene matches: 7. Looked up from germline, CDR1 is SGHVS and CDR2 is FQNEAQ. CDR3 length: 15 residues. The CDR3 reads CASSLKGGAGGELFF. CDR3 coding DNA: TGTGCCAGCAGCTTAAAAGGGGGCGCAGGCGGGGAGCTGTTTTTT.

The V gene is TRBV24-1, the J gene TRBJ2-5; perhaps TRBD1 as D (7 bases). Germline V CDR1 and CDR2: KGHDR, SFDVKD. The CDR3 totals 14 residues. Trimming left V 4 bases short and J 5 bases short, with 13 bases between. The CDR3 is CATSDPTGRETQYF. The DNA for the CDR3 is TGTGCCACCAGTGACCCGACAGGGAGGGAGACCCAGTACTTC.

The sample holds one count of this clonotype. Being one base from a much bigger clone, this may be a read error. The chain carries TRBV3-1 and TRBJ2-4; no clear D. Germline CDR1 and CDR2: LGHDT and YNNKEL (reference sequence). There are 12 residues in the CDR3. Trimming shortened V by 8 bases and J by 10 bases, and 15 bases separated the two germline ends. CDR3 region: CASGSRLGIQYF. In nucleotides, the CDR3 is TGTGCCAGCGGCTCACGGTTGGGGATTCAGTACTTC.

This clonotype has a count of ten or more. The V call is TRBV15, the J call TRBJ2-5; TRBD1 might be the D (5 bases). The germline V gene encodes CDR1 LNHNV and CDR2 YYDKDF (reference sequence). V was cut by 0 bases and J by 3 bases, with 8 bases left in between. This CDR3 contains 14 residues. The CDR3 sequence: CATSRDDREETQYF. Here the CDR3 DNA reads TGTGCCACCAGCAGAGATGACAGAGAAGAGACCCAGTACTTC.

In its sample, this clonotype was seen many times. J is TRBJ1-5 and V is TRBV6-1, with D perhaps matching TRBD1 (5 bases). The CDR3 covers 15 residues. Trimming left V 5 bases short and J 4 bases short, with 15 bases between. Germline-derived CDR1 and CDR2 are MNHNS and SASEGT. The CDR3 sequence: CASSPGGNSNQPQHF. The CDR3 DNA sequence: TGTGCCAGCAGTCCCGGGGGAAATTCAAATCAGCCCCAGCATTTT.

This clonotype was recorded at least ten times. Mismatch with germline at one junction end may stem from a read error. V and J are TRBV20-1 and TRBJ2-5; D is perhaps TRBD2 (6 bases). The germline CDR1 and CDR2 sequences are DFQATT and SNEGSKA (reference sequence). The CDR3 loop spans 13 amino acids. CDR3 DNA sequence: TGCAGTGCTCGCCCTGAGTCCGGGCGGGGTTCGGTCTTC. Encoded protein: CSARPESGRGSVF.